Included here is one T cell receptor (beta chain) sequence, with context. This sample stems from a study of blood T cell repertoires in COVID-19. The repertoire was sequenced with immunoSEQ multiplex PCR; TCRdb's copy has only in-frame clones and lacks some. The sample contains tens of thousands of clones, 84% of which appear only once. Per germline, CDR1 LNHNV and CDR2 YYDKDF (reference sequence). The CDR3 loop spans 13 amino acids. V was pared by 4 bases and J by 7 bases, with 14 bases between. J is TRBJ2-7 and V is TRBV15, with a tentative D call TRBD1 (6 bases). Sequencing used peripheral blood. The clonotype originates from a human donor in a cohort sampled during active COVID-19. CDR3 sequence: CATSKFAGEEQYF. The CDR3 DNA follows: TGTGCCACCAGCAAGTTCGCAGGGGAAGAGCAGTACTTC.